This T cell receptor (beta chain) was sequenced during a study of shared clonotypes between healthy human individuals. The V gene's germline CDR1 is SNHLY and CDR2 FYNNEI. CDR3 length: 14 amino acids. The germline V and J ends were trimmed by 3 bases and 0 bases, with 8 bases remaining between them. Overall study findings and caveats: Rarefaction indicated that sorted-subset sequencing remained incomplete although depth was large.

Of note for this clone: What it binds is not known.

It was at deep level that the assay was run. Clones were read by immunoSEQ multiplex PCR, and TCRdb kept only the in-frame ones, dropping some. The repertoire holds 2 million to 3 million clones, with over 85% as singletons. The TCR comes from a man younger than 35 in good health. Some clones in this sample may be carry-over from other donors' samples. Sample: naive CD4+ T cells from PBMCs. Regarding subset: CD45RA+ positively selected. The chain has TRBV2 and TRBJ1-1; no reliable D call. CDR3 in amino acids: CASSDGPMNTEAFF. CDR3 DNA sequence: TGTGCCAGCAGTGACGGGCCAATGAACACTGAAGCTTTCTTT.